This T cell receptor (beta chain) was sequenced in a study of brain T cells in children with intractable seizures. Study-wide findings and caveats: Clones missing pre-surgery may reflect undersampling of that blood sample.

This table comes from immunoSEQ multiplex PCR, and its TCRdb copy is limited to in-frame clones, with some not included. The table lists about 320,000 clones, 93% of them singletons. Germline-derived CDR1 and CDR2 are SQVTM and ANQGSEA. The CDR3 loop spans 14 amino acids. V lost 4 bases to trimming and J lost 4 bases, with 11 bases between them. As concerns this clone: Its target is unknown.

Time point described: blood from clinic visit 5 months post-surgery; TSC patient then seizure free. The rearrangement links TRBV29-1 to TRBJ2-6; the D call may be TRBD1 or TRBD2 (5 bases each). This specimen was peripheral blood, taken roughly 5 months after surgery. This clonotype was obtained from a boy younger than two with tuberous sclerosis and intractable seizures. In DNA, the CDR3 is TGCAGCGTTGTGGCCGGGACCGGGGCCAACGTCCTGACTTTC. Its protein product is CSVVAGTGANVLTF.